One and the same sample provided the 31 T cell receptor beta chains below, sequenced in a study of T cells after yellow fever vaccination (dated by TCRdb to about 2019). Libraries were prepared through 5' RACE. The sequencer was an Illumina HiSeq 2500. The raw public reads went through TCRdb reprocessing: fastp at Q25, MiXCR clone calling, in-frame beta chains kept. Every CDR3 protein is listed once, alongside the most common genes and DNA of its rows. Across this sample there are 240,000 or so distinct CDR3 sequences, with 6.9% seen only once. Of the sample, more than 0.8% falls within the top ten clones. Interpreted using the paper, the treatment or condition label stands for: live attenuated yellow fever vaccine strain. Material: CD4+ T cells sorted from PBMCs, obtained 15 days after the yellow fever booster vaccination. These receptors were taken from a man aged 30-40 years who received the YFV17D yellow fever vaccine.

A few counts support this clonotype. The chain combines TRBV7-6 with TRBJ2-3; the D call may be TRBD1 or TRBD2 (5 bases each). Trimming removed 5 bases from V and 11 bases from J, with 20 bases in between. Germline V gene lookup returns CDR1 SGHVS and CDR2 FNYEAQ. The CDR3 is 14 amino acids. DNA of the CDR3: TGTGCCAGCAGCGGATGGGACCGGCTAGCCTTGCAGTATTTT. This sequence encodes CASSGWDRLALQYF.

This clonotype was counted only a few times. The V gene is TRBV6-1, the J gene TRBJ2-5; TRBD2 matches at 8 bases. Per the germline V gene, CDR1 is MNHNS and CDR2 is SASEGT. V shed 7 bases, J shed 7 bases, and the junction held 8 bases outside the gene matches. This CDR3 contains 13 residues. The CDR3 region has the DNA TGTGCCAGCACCCCGGGGGGGAAAGGGACCCAGTACTTC. Its protein product is CASTPGGKGTQYF.

This chain uses TRBV29-1 with TRBJ2-1; D gene unclear. Germline CDR1 SQVTM, CDR2 ANQGSEA. The CDR3 sequence is 10 residues long. V dropped 6 bases and J dropped 9 bases, with 9 bases sitting between them. The CDR3 loop reads CSVGMIEQFF. The CDR3 DNA reads as TGCAGCGTGGGTATGATTGAGCAGTTCTTC.

This clonotype was recorded a few times. The J gene is TRBJ2-1, the V gene TRBV19, with a weak D call TRBD1 (6 bases). Looked up from germline, CDR1 is LNHDA and CDR2 is SQIVND (reference sequence). The V end was cut by 4 bases, the J end by 9 bases, with 19 bases between. The CDR3 sequence is 15 residues long. CDR3 region: CASSKAPGHLTEQFF. CDR3 DNA: TGTGCCAGTAGTAAAGCTCCGGGACACCTAACTGAGCAGTTCTTC. Together with reference TRBV19 and TRBJ2-1, the CDR3 gives the full variable domain: DGGITQSPKYLFRKEGQNVTLSCEQNLNHDAMYWYRQDPGQGLRLIYYSQIVNDFQKGDIAEGYSVSREKKESFPLTVTSAQKNPTAFYLCASSKAPGHLTEQFFGPGTRLTVL.

The chain joins TRBV19 to TRBJ1-5; 8 bases are a match to TRBD1. The trim removed 5 bases at V and 11 bases at J, leaving 5 bases unmatched. Per the germline V gene, CDR1 is LNHDA and CDR2 is SQIVND (reference sequence). The CDR3 has 12 amino acids. The CDR3 is CASSAGGATQHF. The CDR3 DNA sequence: TGTGCCAGTAGTGCAGGGGGCGCAACCCAGCATTTT.

The V call is TRBV11-1, the J call TRBJ1-4; 7 bases are shared with TRBD1. The CDR3 spans 18 residues. The germline V gene encodes CDR1 SGHAT and CDR2 FQDESV (reference sequence). Unmatched junction bases numbered 19, after V lost 4 bases and J lost 8 bases. The CDR3 sequence: CASSSARGNIFGLEKLFF. The CDR3 DNA sequence: TGTGCCAGCAGCTCCGCCAGGGGGAATATATTCGGACTAGAAAAACTGTTTTTT.

Only a few counts were recorded for this clonotype. The chain is built from TRBV5-4 and TRBJ2-7; D perhaps matches TRBD2 (5 bases). The CDR3 has 14 residues. The V end was cut by 3 bases, the J end by 2 bases, with 12 bases between. Germline lookup yields CDR1 SGHNT and CDR2 YYREEE (reference sequence). The CDR3 DNA is TGTGCCAGCAGCTACGCCGGGAACCCCTACGAGCAGTACTTC. Translation gives CASSYAGNPYEQYF.

The chain uses TRBV6-5 and TRBJ2-2; 7 positions agree with TRBD1. With 2 bases clipped from V and 8 bases from J, the junction kept 14 bases outside the gene matches. There are 17 residues in the CDR3. CDR1 is MNHEY, CDR2 SVGAGI, per germline. CDR3 in amino acids: CASSYSSGQYKRGELFF. The CDR3 DNA is TGTGCCAGCAGTTACAGTTCGGGACAGTACAAAAGAGGGGAGCTGTTTTTT.

The chain has TRBV30 and TRBJ2-2; 7 bases are shared with TRBD1. Germline CDR1 is GTSNPN and CDR2 is SVGIG (reference sequence). CDR3 size: 16 residues. The J segment lost 1 base and the V segment lost 3 bases, leaving 8 bases of the junction unmatched. The CDR3 DNA reads TGTGCCTGGAGATCCTCCAGGGGGAAGAACACCGGGGAGCTGTTTTTT. This encodes CAWRSSRGKNTGELFF.

This clonotype was counted only a few times. The genes are TRBV20-1 and TRBJ2-5; 12 bases align to TRBD1. The length of the CDR3 is 15 residues. Germline CDR1 is DFQATT and CDR2 is SNEGSKA (reference sequence). Unmatched junction bases numbered 8, after V lost 4 bases and J lost 5 bases. This CDR3 is CSATGTGGLFETQYF. In DNA, the CDR3 is TGCAGTGCTACCGGGACAGGGGGCCTATTTGAGACCCAGTACTTC.

This clonotype was seen many times. The gene calls are TRBV29-1 and TRBJ1-1; no clear D gene. Germline V CDR1 and CDR2: SQVTM, ANQGSEA. The V and J ends lost 6 bases and 11 bases respectively, with 19 bases between them. CDR3 length equals 12 residues. The CDR3 is CSVPSSGLLAFF. CDR3 in DNA: TGCAGCGTCCCCTCGTCAGGCTTGTTGGCTTTCTTT.

The chain carries TRBV30 and TRBJ2-5; TRBD2 might be the D (5 bases). Trimming took off 5 bases at V and 5 bases at J, with 15 bases between the two ends. Germline CDR1 is GTSNPN and CDR2 is SVGIG (reference sequence). The CDR3 spans 13 residues. The CDR3, as DNA: TGTGCCTGGGCCCGCGGGTTACCGGAGACCCAGTACTTC. This sequence encodes CAWARGLPETQYF.

This clonotype was found a few times. This chain connects TRBV12-3 or TRBV12-4 to TRBJ2-1; D is undetermined. V was shortened by 10 bases and J by 5 bases, with 12 bases between the two germline ends. The CDR3 runs 12 residues. CDR3 nucleotide sequence: TGTGCCAATCGAGAGGTTCACAATGAGCAGTTCTTC. It codes for CANREVHNEQFF.

The chain uses TRBV7-2 and TRBJ2-1; weak D call: TRBD1 (5 bases). Germline CDR1 reads SGHTA; CDR2 reads FQGNSA. Trimming took off 1 base at V and 9 bases at J, with 13 bases between the two ends. This CDR3 region has 14 residues. The CDR3 DNA sequence: TGTGCCAGCAGCTTAGTGCGAATAAGGGGTGAGCAGTTCTTC. Its translation: CASSLVRIRGEQFF.

In its sample, this clonotype was seen many times. The chain carries TRBV7-2 and TRBJ2-7; D not certain. Germline values: CDR1 SGHTA, CDR2 FQGNSA. The ends were cut back, 1 base at V and 4 bases at J, with 8 bases in the middle. The CDR3 length is 13 residues. The DNA for the CDR3 is TGTGCCAGCAGCTTAGTTGTAGAATACGAGCAGTACTTC. It yields the protein CASSLVVEYEQYF.

The chain joins TRBV20-1 to TRBJ2-7; 10 bases align to TRBD2. This CDR3 comprises 14 residues. From germline, CDR1 is DFQATT and CDR2 SNEGSKA (reference sequence). The V gene end was trimmed by 3 bases and the J gene end by 6 bases; junction bases not matched to a gene: 8. CDR3 bases: TGCAGTGCTAGCTTAGCGGGAGGTTCTTTCGAGCAGTACTTC. It codes for CSASLAGGSFEQYF.

V usage is TRBV23-1 and J usage is TRBJ2-7, with 14 bases identical to TRBD2. TRBV23-1 is an ORF; its function is uncertain. The CDR3 covers 20 residues. V lost 0 bases to trimming and J lost 0 bases; unmatched junction nucleotides: 10. The CDR3 sequence: CASSQSPTSGRVRGSYEQYF. The CDR3 nucleotides are TGCGCCAGCAGTCAATCTCCGACTAGCGGGAGGGTACGTGGCTCCTACGAGCAGTACTTC.

A word on this clonotype: With a much larger clone just one base away, this may be a read error. The chain carries TRBV20-1 and TRBJ2-5, with TRBD1 as a possible D gene (6 bases). Germline CDR1 reads DFQATT; CDR2 reads SNEGSKA (reference sequence). The CDR3 length is 13 residues. V gave up 0 bases and J gave up 9 bases, with 14 bases separating them. The CDR3 loop is CSARDETGWAQYF. For the CDR3, the DNA is TGCAGTGCTAGAGATGAAACAGGGTGGGCCCAGTACTTC.

This chain connects TRBV7-9 to TRBJ2-7, with TRBD2 matching over 8 bases. This CDR3 spans 15 amino acids. V dropped 10 bases and J dropped 2; count of bases not matched to a gene: 13. The germline CDR1 and CDR2 sequences are SEHNR and FQNEAQ (reference sequence). The CDR3 DNA is TGTGCCACAGAACGCCCGGGAGGGGGTGCCTACGAGCAGTACTTC. Its protein product is CATERPGGGAYEQYF. Full variable domain (missing parts from reference TRBV7-9 and TRBJ2-7): DTGVSQNPRHKITKRGQNVTFRCDPISEHNRLYWYRQTLGQGPEFLTYFQNEAQLEKSRLLSDRFSAERPKGSFSTLEIQRTEQGDSAMYLCATERPGGGAYEQYFGPGTRLTVT.

V usage is TRBV7-2 and J usage is TRBJ2-3; a possible D gene is TRBD2 (6 bases). In germline, CDR1 is SGHTA, CDR2 FQGNSA. There are 16 residues in the CDR3. V was pared by 7 bases and J by 2 bases, with 19 bases between. The DNA of the CDR3 is TGTGCCAGCACCCCCGCCCCGAGGGGACTCACAGATACGCAGTATTTT. This translates into CASTPAPRGLTDTQYF.

This clonotype was seen ten or more times. In DNA form, the CDR3 reads TGTGCCAGCAGTTGGGGGGCGGGGGGCTACAATGAGCAGTTCTTC. Translated: CASSWGAGGYNEQFF. The rearrangement uses TRBV5-5 and TRBJ2-1, with 8 bases identical to TRBD2. The junction had 7 bases not matched to a gene; V was cut back by 5 bases and J by 3 bases. This CDR3 comprises 15 residues. Germline-derived CDR1 and CDR2 are SGHKS and YYEKEE (reference sequence).

This clonotype turned up a few times. V usage is TRBV12-3 or TRBV12-4 and J usage is TRBJ2-2; D not resolved. This CDR3 is built from 15 residues. Trimming left V 5 bases short and J 2 bases short, with 12 bases between. CDR3 region: CASSAPVLNTGELFF. The CDR3 nucleotides read TGTGCCAGCAGTGCCCCGGTACTAAACACCGGGGAGCTGTTTTTT.

This clonotype was found many times. The J gene is TRBJ2-1, the V gene TRBV10-2, with 9 bases matching TRBD2. Looked up from germline, CDR1 is WSHSY and CDR2 is SAAADI. The CDR3 runs 15 residues. V trimming: 6 bases; J trimming: 2 bases; junction bases outside the gene matches: 5. The CDR3 reads CASRATSGPYNEQFF. CDR3 sequence (DNA): TGCGCCAGCAGAGCAACTAGCGGGCCCTACAATGAGCAGTTCTTC.

This clonotype was picked up many times. V and J are TRBV19 and TRBJ2-2; TRBD2 matches at 10 bases. The CDR3 sequence is 15 residues long. The V gene end was trimmed by 4 bases and the J gene end by 6 bases; junction bases not matched to a gene: 5. Germline CDR1 LNHDA, CDR2 SQIVND (reference sequence). This CDR3 reads CASSTSGRGSGELFF. CDR3 coding DNA: TGTGCCAGTAGTACTAGCGGGAGAGGATCCGGGGAGCTGTTTTTT.

This clonotype was detected ten times or more. The DNA of the CDR3 is TGCAGCGTCCGGGATGCAGAGACCCAGTACTTC. It codes for CSVRDAETQYF. The chain recombines TRBV29-1 with TRBJ2-5, with D possibly matching TRBD2 (5 bases). Germline CDR1 and CDR2: SQVTM and ANQGSEA. Trimming shortened V by 6 bases and J by 4 bases, and 9 bases separated the two germline ends. CDR3 length: 11 residues.

V and J are TRBV19 and TRBJ1-5; 7 bases match TRBD1. The germline gives CDR1 LNHDA, CDR2 SQIVND (reference sequence). The CDR3 length is 14 residues. Trimming cost V 4 bases and J 4 bases; bases outside gene matches: 4. The CDR3 reads CASSNPGQNQPQHF. The CDR3 coding sequence is TGTGCCAGTAGTAACCCGGGACAGAATCAGCCCCAGCATTTT. Variable domain in full (rest from reference TRBV19 and TRBJ1-5): DGGITQSPKYLFRKEGQNVTLSCEQNLNHDAMYWYRQDPGQGLRLIYYSQIVNDFQKGDIAEGYSVSREKKESFPLTVTSAQKNPTAFYLCASSNPGQNQPQHFGDGTRLSIL.

The chain couples TRBV7-2 to TRBJ2-7; the D gene is possibly TRBD1 (5 bases). Germline V gene lookup returns CDR1 SGHTA and CDR2 FQGNSA. V was shortened by 5 bases and J by 5 bases, with 16 bases between the two germline ends. The CDR3 has 14 residues. CDR3 amino acids: CASSPPGRAHEQYF. For the CDR3, the DNA is TGTGCCAGCAGCCCCCCGGGCAGGGCACACGAGCAGTACTTC.

This chain joins TRBV5-5 and TRBJ1-6, with D hard to call. Trimming shortened V by 1 base and J by 10 bases, and 12 bases separated the two germline ends. CDR1 and CDR2 (germline): SGHKS, YYEKEE (reference sequence). The CDR3 runs 14 residues. CDR3 in amino acids: CASSLRTDRSPLHF. Written as DNA, the CDR3 is TGTGCCAGCAGCTTGAGGACCGACCGATCACCCCTCCACTTT.

This clonotype was found many times. This chain connects TRBV29-1 to TRBJ2-3; no reliable D call. The CDR3 is 14 amino acids. Germline-derived CDR1 and CDR2 are SQVTM and ANQGSEA. Between the trimmed V and J ends, which lost 4 bases and 6 bases, there was a span of 17 bases. The CDR3 here is CSVAESTDGDTQYF. DNA of the CDR3: TGCAGCGTTGCTGAGTCGACGGACGGCGATACGCAGTATTTT.

This clonotype was found many times. The J gene is TRBJ2-5, the V gene TRBV7-9; 8 bases match TRBD1. V shed 7 bases and J 4 bases; nucleotides not matched to a gene: 8. CDR1 is SEHNR and CDR2 is FQNEAQ in the germline V gene (reference sequence). The CDR3 loop spans 14 amino acids. The CDR3 coding sequence is TGTGCCAGCATCTACGGACAGGGATTAGAGACCCAGTACTTC. Its translation: CASIYGQGLETQYF.

CDR3 nucleotides: TGCAGCGTTGGAAGGTTGGGACAGGGTAATGAGCAGTTCTTC. Protein product: CSVGRLGQGNEQFF. The V and J genes are TRBV29-1 and TRBJ2-1, with 9 bases fitting TRBD1. The ends lost 4 bases at V and 7 bases at J; junction bases unmatched: 8. The CDR3 has 14 residues. Germline V gene data show CDR1 as SQVTM and CDR2 as ANQGSEA.